This entry lists 14 T cell receptor beta chains sequenced from one sample in a study of blood T cell repertoires in COVID-19. Data came from immunoSEQ multiplex PCR; TCRdb stores just in-frame clones and leaves some out. Of roughly 130,000 clones in the sample, roughly 80% were seen once. What was sequenced was PBMCs or T cells enriched from blood (not recorded which). These receptors came from a middle-aged man who had recovered from COVID-19.

This clone was seen a single time. The chain recombines TRBV7-4 with TRBJ1-2, with D possibly being TRBD1 (6 bases). This CDR3 comprises 14 residues. Trimming took 5 bases from V and 2 from J, leaving 12 bases between them. Per the germline V gene, CDR1 is SGHVT and CDR2 is SQSDAQ. In nucleotides, the CDR3 is TGTGCCAGCAGCCCCCTCCAGGGGAACTATGGCTACACCTTC. Its translation: CASSPLQGNYGYTF.

The chain uses TRBV11-2 and TRBJ1-2, with D tentatively TRBD1 (6 bases). The CDR3 is 16 residues long. V shed 3 bases and J shed 0 bases, with 14 bases lying between them. The germline CDR1 and CDR2 sequences are SGHAT and FQNNGV. The CDR3 DNA reads as TGTGCCAGCAGCTTGGGGGCAGGCAGATCTAACTATGGCTACACCTTC. Translated: CASSLGAGRSNYGYTF.

This chain joins TRBV5-5 and TRBJ1-2, with 7 bases fitting TRBD1. CDR1 SGHKS and CDR2 YYEKEE come from the germline V gene (reference sequence). J gave up 2 bases and V 4 bases, and 8 bases lay outside the gene matches. There are 15 residues in the CDR3. The CDR3 nucleotides read TGTGCCAGCAGCATAGGACAGGCTTCGAACTATGGCTACACCTTC. Translation: CASSIGQASNYGYTF.

Here the CDR3 DNA reads TGTGCCTTAAGAACGCGGGGGGCGGAGACCCAGTACTTC. Translation gives CALRTRGAETQYF. V is TRBV30 and J is TRBJ2-5; TRBD2 aligns across 8 bases. The CDR3 sequence is 13 residues long. V dropped 7 bases and J dropped 5; count of bases not matched to a gene: 9. The germline gives CDR1 GTSNPN, CDR2 SVGIG (reference sequence).

The chain has TRBV10-1 and TRBJ2-1, with D possibly TRBD2 on 6 matching bases. The CDR3 is 14 amino acids. CDR1 and CDR2 from the germline V gene are WNHNN and SYGVQD (reference sequence). With 7 bases removed from V and 5 bases from J, the gap between germline ends came to 15 bases. The CDR3 is CASTLTSLHNEQFF. The CDR3 nucleotides read TGCGCCAGCACCCTTACTAGCCTTCACAATGAGCAGTTCTTC.

This chain connects TRBV7-2 to TRBJ1-5, with no clear D. V lost 5 bases, J lost 5 bases, and 7 bases lay in between. The germline CDR1 and CDR2 sequences are SGHTA and FQGNSA. CDR3 size: 12 residues. The CDR3 loop is CASSLYDQPQHF. The CDR3 DNA is TGTGCCAGCAGCCTCTACGATCAGCCCCAGCATTTT.

The rearrangement uses TRBV7-6 and TRBJ2-7, with 12 bases lining up with TRBD1. V lost 5 bases and J lost 3; bases outside the gene matches: 11. The CDR3 is 17 residues long. Germline loops: CDR1 SGHVS, CDR2 FNYEAQ. The CDR3 loop is CASSLRPGTGGHYEQYF. CDR3 in DNA: TGTGCCAGCAGCCTAAGACCCGGGACAGGGGGCCACTACGAGCAGTACTTC.

V usage is TRBV5-4 and J usage is TRBJ2-5; D perhaps matches TRBD1 (6 bases). CDR1 is SGHNT, CDR2 YYREEE, per germline (reference sequence). Trimming cost V 3 bases and J 0 bases, with 9 bases left between them. The CDR3 is made up of 14 amino acids. The CDR3 DNA reads as TGTGCCAGCAGCTCAGAGGGGGACCAAGAGACCCAGTACTTC. Protein sequence: CASSSEGDQETQYF. Variable domain in full (rest from reference TRBV5-4 and TRBJ2-5): ETGVTQSPTHLIKTRGQQVTLRCSSQSGHNTVSWYQQALGQGPQFIFQYYREEENGRGNFPPRFSGLQFPNYSSELNVNALELDDSALYLCASSSEGDQETQYFGPGTRLLVL.

The V and J genes are TRBV11-3 and TRBJ2-5; no reliable D call. This CDR3 spans 14 amino acids. The germline V gene encodes CDR1 SGHNT and CDR2 YENEEA. Deletions cut 11 bases from V and 5 bases from J, with 21 bases between. Here the CDR3 reads CAGYLVTRRETQYF. The CDR3 bases are TGTGCCGGCTACCTTGTAACCCGGCGGGAGACCCAGTACTTC.

The CDR3 sequence: CASSQVQGPDQPQHF. In DNA, the CDR3 is TGTGCCAGCTCACAAGTACAGGGGCCTGATCAGCCCCAGCATTTT. This chain connects TRBV18 to TRBJ1-5, with 7 positions matching TRBD1. The germline gives CDR1 KGHSH, CDR2 LQKENI. The J segment lost 5 bases and the V segment lost 4 bases, leaving 8 bases of the junction unmatched. This CDR3 is 15 amino acids long.

The CDR3 DNA follows: TGTGCCATCAGTGAGTCTGGGGGCGAGACCCAGTACTTC. This codes for CAISESGGETQYF. V is TRBV10-3 and J is TRBJ2-5; a weak D match, TRBD1 (6 bases). Germline assignment: CDR1 ENHRY and CDR2 SYGVKD. The CDR3 has 13 residues. The V end was cut by 0 bases, the J end by 5 bases, with 7 bases between.

The CDR3 region is CASSEFNEQYF. Written as DNA, the CDR3 is TGTGCCAGCAGTGAGTTTAACGAGCAGTACTTC. The J gene is TRBJ2-7, the V gene TRBV25-1; unclear D gene. Per the germline V gene, CDR1 is MGHDK and CDR2 is SYGVNS. The CDR3 loop spans 11 amino acids. V was shortened by 3 bases and J by 5 bases, with 5 bases between the two germline ends.

The J gene is TRBJ2-3, the V gene TRBV5-6; 7 bases are a match to TRBD1. CDR1 SGHDT and CDR2 YYEEEE come from the germline V gene. There are 15 residues in the CDR3. The V gene end was trimmed by 4 bases and the J gene end by 2 bases; junction bases not matched to a gene: 7. The CDR3 DNA reads TGTGCCAGCAGCGCGACAGGGTGGATCACAGATACGCAGTATTTT. Encoded protein: CASSATGWITDTQYF.

The CDR3 here is CASSPRGGSPLHF. DNA of the CDR3: TGTGCCAGCAGCCCTAGGGGTGGTTCACCCCTCCACTTT. V and J are TRBV3-1 (or the pseudogene TRBV3-2) and TRBJ1-6, with a possible D match to TRBD1 (5 bases). CDR3 size: 13 residues. Deletions cut 4 bases from V and 9 bases from J, with 10 bases between. The germline gives CDR1 LGHDT, CDR2 YNNKEL (reference sequence).